What follows are 29 T cell receptor beta chains derived from one specimen sequenced in a study of CD8 T cells in ankylosing spondylitis. Study findings and constraints: A motif of eight highly homologous TCR beta variants was seen as apparently characteristic of ankylosing spondylitis blood.

The antigens for these receptors are not known. One entry per CDR3 protein, called by TCRdb with MiXCR from the 5' RACE reads. The sample has hundreds of thousands of distinct CDR3 sequences, around 11% seen once. Specimen: blood, either unsorted or a sorted T cell fraction (not recorded which). The receptors derive from a male donor with ankylosing spondylitis.

The chain links TRBV7-2 to TRBJ1-4, with TRBD1 identical over 12 bases. This CDR3 has 17 residues. The J segment lost 7 bases and the V segment lost 4 bases, leaving 10 bases of the junction unmatched. The germline gives CDR1 SGHTA, CDR2 FQGNSA. The CDR3: CASSYRDRGRPGEKLFF. CDR3 sequence (DNA): TGTGCCAGCAGCTACCGGGACAGGGGGCGCCCCGGTGAAAAACTGTTTTTT.

This clonotype came up a few times. V gene TRBV12-3 or TRBV12-4 combines with J gene TRBJ2-7; D is undetermined. The CDR3 has 13 residues. Trimming took off 2 bases at V and 3 bases at J, with 8 bases between the two ends. CDR3 nucleotides: TGTGCCAGCAGTTTAACCGCCTTCTACGAGCAGTACTTC. This translates into CASSLTAFYEQYF.

This clonotype turned up a few times. The chain employs TRBV6-1 and TRBJ2-6; 7 bases match TRBD1. The CDR3 is 19 amino acids. Germline values: CDR1 MNHNS, CDR2 SASEGT. V was clipped by 6 bases and J by 0 bases; unmatched bases: 14. CDR3 sequence (DNA): TGTGCCAGCAGCCTACGACAGGGATCAACATACTCTGGGGCCAACGTCCTGACTTTC. Protein sequence: CASSLRQGSTYSGANVLTF.

V and J are TRBV6-1 and TRBJ1-6, with 8 bases that match TRBD1. In germline, CDR1 is MNHNS, CDR2 SASEGT. The CDR3 runs to 16 residues. The ends lost 5 bases at V and 0 bases at J; junction bases unmatched: 3. CDR3 residues: CASSRTGSSYNSPLHF. The DNA of the CDR3 is TGTGCCAGCAGTAGGACAGGGAGCTCCTATAATTCACCCCTCCACTTT.

V is TRBV7-2 and J is TRBJ2-5; the match to TRBD2 covers 8 bases. V lost 4 bases and J lost 2; bases outside the gene matches: 6. The germline V gene encodes CDR1 SGHTA and CDR2 FQGNSA. This CDR3 has 15 residues. DNA for the CDR3: TGTGCCAGCAGCTCCCGGCGGGGGGAGCAAGAGACCCAGTACTTC. It codes for CASSSRRGEQETQYF.

This clonotype has more than one count but fewer than ten. This sequence joins TRBV5-1 and TRBJ1-2; D is perhaps TRBD1 (5 bases). The germline gives CDR1 SGHRS, CDR2 YFSETQ. Trimming took 3 bases from V and 6 from J, leaving 15 bases between them. This CDR3 comprises 14 residues. The CDR3 loop reads CASSSMTSGHGYTF. The CDR3 coding sequence is TGCGCCAGCAGCTCCATGACATCAGGGCATGGCTACACCTTC.

This clonotype was counted many times. The rearrangement joins TRBV20-1 to TRBJ2-1; 11 nucleotides match TRBD2. The trim removed 2 bases at V and 4 bases at J, leaving 7 bases unmatched. This CDR3 comprises 16 residues. Looked up from germline, CDR1 is DFQATT and CDR2 is SNEGSKA (reference sequence). The CDR3 here is CSARRFRLAGYNEQFF. The CDR3 region has the DNA TGCAGTGCTAGACGATTCAGACTAGCGGGGTACAATGAGCAGTTCTTC.

This clonotype has more than one count but fewer than ten. The chain uses TRBV10-3 and TRBJ2-5; D may match TRBD1 or TRBD2 (5 bases each). In germline, CDR1 is ENHRY, CDR2 SYGVKD. This CDR3 is 14 amino acids long. V shed 4 bases and J shed 3 bases, with 12 bases lying between them. The CDR3 bases are TGTGCCATCAGTGCGAGTAGGGGAGAAGAGACCCAGTACTTC. Its protein product is CAISASRGEETQYF.

A few counts support this clonotype. The J gene is TRBJ1-2, the V gene TRBV28, with 8 bases that match TRBD1. J gave up 3 bases and V 5 bases, and 8 bases lay outside the gene matches. Germline-derived CDR1 and CDR2 are MDHEN and SYDVKM. This CDR3 is built from 15 residues. CDR3 residues: CASSPSDREYYGYTF. As DNA, the CDR3 is TGTGCCAGCAGTCCATCGGACAGGGAGTACTATGGCTACACCTTC.

In this sample, this clonotype turned up a few times. The chain links TRBV7-2 to TRBJ2-3, with unresolved D. Germline V lookup: CDR1 SGHTA, CDR2 FQGNSA. V lost 5 bases and J lost 0, with 15 bases in between. The CDR3 runs 16 residues. CDR3 DNA sequence: TGTGCCAGCAGCCCTGTCCTCGGGCCTAGCACAGATACGCAGTATTTT. This sequence encodes CASSPVLGPSTDTQYF.

The V gene is TRBV10-1, the J gene TRBJ2-4; 8 nucleotides align to TRBD1. Germline trimming cut 6 bases from V and 8 bases from J; bases unmatched to any gene: 15. The CDR3 length is 16 residues. Germline CDR1 is WNHNN and CDR2 is SYGVQD (reference sequence). CDR3 in amino acids: CASSDRGPMFADIQYF. The CDR3 DNA reads as TGCGCCAGCAGCGACAGGGGCCCCATGTTTGCGGACATTCAGTACTTC.

This clonotype was recorded at least ten times. The rearrangement uses TRBV20-1 and TRBJ1-5; 8 nucleotides align to TRBD1. Per the germline V gene, CDR1 is DFQATT and CDR2 is SNEGSKA (reference sequence). The CDR3 extends over 15 amino acids. V shed 6 bases, J shed 7 bases, and the junction held 14 bases outside the gene matches. In nucleotides, the CDR3 is TGCAGTGCGGGGGTTCTGGACAGGGAAGGGCAGCCCCAGCATTTT. Translating it yields CSAGVLDREGQPQHF.

The chain employs TRBV20-1 and TRBJ1-2; D gene unclear. V lost 6 bases and J lost 4, with 15 bases in between. This CDR3 is 13 amino acids long. Per germline, CDR1 DFQATT and CDR2 SNEGSKA (reference sequence). This chain's CDR3 is CSAPLGISYGYTF. In nucleotides, the CDR3 is TGCAGTGCCCCCCTAGGGATTTCCTATGGCTACACCTTC.

The chain employs TRBV10-3 and TRBJ1-1; 7 bases are shared with TRBD1. The CDR3 contains 14 residues. CDR1 is ENHRY, CDR2 SYGVKD, per germline. J lost 3 bases, V lost 4 bases, and 5 bases had no gene match. The CDR3 DNA follows: TGTGCCATCAGTGGACAGGGCTTCGACACTGAAGCTTTCTTT. Residues: CAISGQGFDTEAFF.

In this sample, this clonotype turned up many times. A junction end diverges from the germline sequence, so it may reflect a read error. J is TRBJ2-7 and V is TRBV4-2, with a possible D match to TRBD1 (6 bases). Germline CDR1 is LGHNA and CDR2 is YNFKEQ. This CDR3 comprises 15 residues. The CDR3 region is CASSQTDRSSRRWDF. The DNA for the CDR3 is TGTGCCAGCAGCCAAACTGACAGGTCTTCCCGACGGTGGGACTTC.

V is TRBV20-1 and J is TRBJ2-7; tentatively, D is TRBD1 (5 bases). This CDR3 spans 13 amino acids. Germline V lookup: CDR1 DFQATT, CDR2 SNEGSKA (reference sequence). Trimming took off 0 bases at V and 6 bases at J, with 12 bases between the two ends. The CDR3: CSAREDTLSEQYF. DNA for the CDR3: TGCAGTGCTAGAGAGGACACCCTTTCCGAGCAGTACTTC.

The chain uses TRBV6-2 or TRBV6-3 and TRBJ2-7; 7 bases fit TRBD2. The CDR3 length is 14 residues. Germline V gives CDR1 MNHEY, CDR2 SVGEGT. V was pared by 6 bases and J by 0 bases, with 5 bases of the junction left unmatched. This CDR3 reads CASRRAGSSYEQYF. The DNA of the CDR3 is TGTGCCAGCAGAAGAGCGGGGAGCTCCTACGAGCAGTACTTC.

This chain connects TRBV7-9 to TRBJ2-1; perhaps TRBD1 as D (5 bases). In germline, CDR1 is SEHNR, CDR2 FQNEAQ (reference sequence). Trimming cost V 5 bases and J 2 bases, with 19 bases left between them. This CDR3 is 17 amino acids long. CDR3 in amino acids: CASSPGRTLLPYNEQFF. In DNA form, the CDR3 reads TGTGCCAGCAGCCCAGGTCGGACACTTTTACCCTACAATGAGCAGTTCTTC.

This chain joins TRBV3-1 and TRBJ1-6; 7 positions agree with TRBD1. Germline V CDR1 and CDR2: LGHDT, YNNKEL (reference sequence). The CDR3 contains 16 residues. The V segment lost 4 bases and the J segment 10 bases; nucleotides outside the gene matches: 13. In DNA form, the CDR3 reads TGTGCCAGCAGCCCTAAGGGACAGCTCCCGGGGTCACCCCTCCACTTT. Its translation is CASSPKGQLPGSPLHF.

The CDR3 loop reads CASSLEVGDSYEQYF. DNA of the CDR3: TGTGCCAGCAGCTTAGAAGTGGGGGACAGCTACGAGCAGTACTTC. The chain has TRBV7-8 and TRBJ2-7; 7 nucleotides match TRBD1. V lost 1 base and J lost 3; bases outside the gene matches: 6. This CDR3 contains 15 residues. Germline-derived CDR1 and CDR2 are SGHVS and FQNEAQ.

The rearrangement joins TRBV12-3 or TRBV12-4 to TRBJ2-2, with 10 bases identical to TRBD2. V shed 6 bases and J 4 bases; nucleotides not matched to a gene: 8. The CDR3 consists of 16 residues. The CDR3 is CASSLGLAALTGELFF. Written as DNA, the CDR3 is TGTGCCAGCAGCCTCGGACTAGCGGCACTCACCGGGGAGCTGTTTTTT.

Many counts were recorded for this clonotype. The chain employs TRBV20-1 and TRBJ1-2; D may be TRBD1 (6 bases). V lost 3 bases, J lost 12 bases, and 20 bases lay in between. In germline, CDR1 is DFQATT, CDR2 SNEGSKA (reference sequence). CDR3 length equals 13 residues. The CDR3 DNA reads TGCAGTGCTAGGAGGTCCGGGGGCGCCGACCACACCTTC. Its protein product is CSARRSGGADHTF.

The CDR3 nucleotides read TGTGCCACCAGCAGATTAACCGGGACAGGGGGTTACGAGCAGTACTTC. It specifies CATSRLTGTGGYEQYF. This chain connects TRBV15 to TRBJ2-7, with TRBD1 identical over 11 bases. This CDR3 is 16 amino acids long. Per the germline V gene, CDR1 is LNHNV and CDR2 is YYDKDF (reference sequence). Unmatched junction bases numbered 7, after V lost 2 bases and J lost 4 bases.

This clonotype turned up a few times. The V gene is TRBV6-1, the J gene TRBJ1-2; tentative D call: TRBD1 (6 bases). The CDR3 runs to 13 residues. CDR1 MNHNS and CDR2 SASEGT come from the germline V gene. V lost 6 bases, J lost 8 bases, and 16 bases lay in between. Here the CDR3 reads CASRSRGTGGYTF. The CDR3 DNA reads TGTGCCAGCAGATCTAGGGGGACGGGAGGCTACACCTTC.

The chain joins TRBV7-2 to TRBJ1-5; perhaps TRBD1 as D (6 bases). The V end was cut by 4 bases, the J end by 6 bases, with 13 bases between. There are 14 residues in the CDR3. Germline-derived CDR1 and CDR2 are SGHTA and FQGNSA. The CDR3 nucleotides read TGTGCCAGCAGCTCCGAGAGGGGGATTCAGCCCCAGCATTTT. Encoded protein: CASSSERGIQPQHF. The full variable domain, rest sourced from reference TRBV7-2 and TRBJ1-5, is GAGVSQSPSNKVTEKGKDVELRCDPISGHTALYWYRQSLGQGLEFLIYFQGNSAPDKSGLPSDRFSAERTGGSVSTLTIQRTQQEDSAVYLCASSSERGIQPQHFGDGTRLSIL.

This clonotype was observed a few times. The chain is built from TRBV20-1 and TRBJ1-6, with D unclear. In germline, CDR1 is DFQATT, CDR2 SNEGSKA (reference sequence). Trimming cost V 3 bases and J 7 bases, with 10 bases left between them. This CDR3 has 13 residues. The CDR3 here is CSASRQSNSPLHF. CDR3 sequence (DNA): TGCAGTGCTAGTCGTCAGAGCAATTCACCCCTCCACTTT.

The chain carries TRBV6-1 and TRBJ2-6; TRBD2 is a possible D gene (6 bases). The germline CDR1 and CDR2 sequences are MNHNS and SASEGT. The CDR3 length is 16 residues. Between the trimmed V and J ends, which lost 6 bases and 0 bases, there was a span of 12 bases. The chain's CDR3 is CASRRGTPSGANVLTF. CDR3 DNA sequence: TGTGCCAGCAGAAGAGGGACTCCCTCTGGGGCCAACGTCCTGACTTTC.

This clonotype was counted between two and nine times. This chain joins TRBV6-5 and TRBJ2-7; D call uncertain. Trimming removed 0 bases at V and 4 bases at J, with 7 bases between. The CDR3 length is 13 residues. Germline V gives CDR1 MNHEY, CDR2 SVGAGI. The CDR3 spells CASSYSKFYEQYF. CDR3 coding DNA: TGTGCCAGCAGTTACTCGAAATTTTACGAGCAGTACTTC.

At least ten counts were recorded for this clonotype. The rearrangement uses TRBV7-2 and TRBJ2-7; D remains ambiguous. Germline CDR1 SGHTA, CDR2 FQGNSA. Trimming took off 1 base at V and 2 bases at J, with 9 bases between the two ends. The CDR3 is 14 residues long. CDR3: CASSLVDLAYEQYF. The CDR3 region has the DNA TGTGCCAGCAGCTTAGTCGACTTGGCCTACGAGCAGTACTTC.